This T cell receptor (beta chain) was recorded in a study of blood T cell repertoires in COVID-19. Across the whole study: Sites in the United States, Italy and Spain provided acute and convalescent COVID-19 samples.

This table comes from immunoSEQ multiplex PCR, and its TCRdb copy is limited to in-frame clones, with some not included. Here the sample spans about 150,000 clones, 80% to 90% being singletons. Recruitment covered 20 to 25 US areas and drew participants whose ages spanned about 18 to 90 years. Each participant's cohort was designated according to participant-reported clinical history. Recovered status applied to Cohort 3 donors who had two consecutive negative PCRs. It also applied to those with clearance or with symptom resolution. The receptor was derived from a man aged 50 or older who had recovered from COVID-19. Sequences were obtained from PBMCs or T cells enriched from blood (not recorded which).

CDR3 region: CASSPGRDYGYTF. CDR3 sequence (DNA): TGTGCCAGCAGCCCGGGCAGGGACTATGGCTACACCTTC. The genes are TRBV11-2 and TRBJ1-2; D possibly corresponds to TRBD1 (5 bases). Per germline, CDR1 SGHAT and CDR2 FQNNGV. Trimming stripped 5 bases from V and 3 bases from J, with 10 bases between. The length of the CDR3 is 13 residues.